The 26 T cell receptor beta chains listed next were all sequenced from one sample in a study of prognosis after radiotherapy for stage I lung cancer. Researchers used two-round multiplex PCR to amplify TCR beta CDR3 starting from genomic DNA. Primers specific to each TRBV and TRBJ gene drove first-round PCR. Via MiXCR, TCRdb re-called the multiplex PCR reads, giving one row per CDR3 protein. This table holds some 27,000 distinct CDR3 sequences, less than 40% found once. The specimen was PBMCs, collected before or after stereotactic body radiation therapy (not recorded which). The origin of the receptors is a donor over 45 with non-small cell lung cancer.

The table lists this clonotype with many counts. The gene calls are TRBV30 and TRBJ2-7; D might be TRBD1 (5 bases). CDR1 GTSNPN and CDR2 SVGIG come from the germline V gene (reference sequence). This CDR3 has 15 residues. V was pared by 0 bases and J by 3 bases, with 15 bases between. CDR3 sequence: CAWSVHRGSGYEQYF. The CDR3 DNA sequence: TGTGCCTGGAGTGTACATAGGGGTTCAGGCTACGAGCAGTACTTC.

This clonotype has ten or more counts. This sequence joins TRBV10-2 and TRBJ2-1, with 7 bases lining up with TRBD2. The length of the CDR3 is 15 residues. The V gene's germline CDR1 is WSHSY and CDR2 SAAADI. After removal of 4 bases from V and 0 bases from J, the junction contained 3 bases not matched to a gene. Written as DNA, the CDR3 is TGCGCCAGCAGTGCGGGCGGGAGCTCCTACAATGAGCAGTTCTTC. Its translation is CASSAGGSSYNEQFF.

This clonotype has a count of ten or more. The rearrangement joins TRBV30 to TRBJ1-2; possibly TRBD1 for D (5 bases). Trimming took off 2 bases at V and 1 base at J, with 8 bases between the two ends. Germline V lookup: CDR1 GTSNPN, CDR2 SVGIG (reference sequence). CDR3 length: 13 residues. The CDR3 is CAWSSGHNYGYTF. The CDR3 DNA sequence: TGTGCCTGGAGTTCGGGGCATAACTATGGCTACACCTTC.

This clonotype was seen repeatedly, ten times or more. The genes are TRBV6-1 and TRBJ2-7; TRBD1 matches at 9 bases. The trim removed 6 bases at V and 7 bases at J, leaving 13 bases unmatched. This CDR3 region has 15 residues. Per germline, CDR1 MNHNS and CDR2 SASEGT. Here the CDR3 reads CASRGLRTGAGEQYF. The CDR3 DNA is TGTGCCAGCAGGGGCTTAAGGACAGGGGCGGGGGAGCAGTACTTC.

The chain employs TRBV24-1 and TRBJ1-2; perhaps TRBD1 as D (5 bases). With 12 bases removed from V and 5 bases from J, the gap between germline ends came to 15 bases. Germline V gene lookup returns CDR1 KGHDR and CDR2 SFDVKD. There are 12 residues in the CDR3. CDR3 region: CAPIQGTYGYTF. CDR3 in DNA: TGTGCCCCCATCCAGGGAACATATGGCTACACCTTC.

This clonotype was seen ten or more times. The V and J genes are TRBV19 and TRBJ2-7; D is uncertain. V was clipped by 3 bases and J by 3 bases, with 15 bases between them. Germline V lookup: CDR1 LNHDA, CDR2 SQIVND (reference sequence). The CDR3 has 15 residues. The CDR3, as DNA: TGTGCCAGTAGTATCTACCCCGGTTCTAACTACGAGCAGTACTTC. It specifies CASSIYPGSNYEQYF.

This clonotype was counted ten times or more. This chain joins TRBV6-2 or TRBV6-3 and TRBJ2-2, with D maybe TRBD1 (5 bases). The V end was cut by 2 bases, the J end by 3 bases, with 7 bases between. CDR1 MNHEY and CDR2 SVGEGT come from the germline V gene. The CDR3 is 14 residues long. DNA for the CDR3: TGTGCCAGCAGTTACGTCAGGGACACCGGGGAGCTGTTTTTT. This sequence encodes CASSYVRDTGELFF.

In regard to this clonotype: This likely reflects a read error, since a far larger clone is one base away. The gene calls are TRBV28 and TRBJ2-5; D is perhaps TRBD1 (6 bases). The DNA end favors TRBJ2-1, so the J call may be wrong. There are 15 residues in the CDR3. Germline V lookup: CDR1 MDHEN, CDR2 SYDVKM. This CDR3 reads CASTFGSGVNNEQFF. CDR3 DNA: TGTGCCAGCACTTTTGGGTCAGGGGTTAACAATGAGCAGTTCTTC.

This clonotype was counted at least ten times. The J gene is TRBJ2-4, the V gene TRBV6-1, with TRBD1 matching 8 bases. V was clipped by 6 bases and J by 3 bases; unmatched bases: 19. Germline V gene lookup returns CDR1 MNHNS and CDR2 SASEGT. This CDR3 is 19 amino acids long. CDR3 residues: CASSPAGRGPRFGKNIQYF. CDR3 DNA: TGTGCCAGCAGCCCCGCTGGCAGGGGGCCAAGATTCGGCAAAAACATTCAGTACTTC.

This clonotype has at least ten counts. The chain recombines TRBV6-1 with TRBJ2-7; no clear D. The germline V and J ends were trimmed by 2 bases and 9 bases, with 5 bases remaining between them. CDR1 and CDR2 (germline): MNHNS, SASEGT. There are 10 residues in the CDR3. CDR3 residues: CASSENWQYF. As DNA, the CDR3 is TGTGCCAGCAGTGAAAATTGGCAGTACTTC.

Remarks on this clonotype: This sequence is one base from a far larger clone and is likely a read error. The rearrangement uses TRBV6-4 and TRBJ2-7; no definite D call. The CDR3 covers 13 residues. CDR1 is MRHNA and CDR2 is SNTAGT in the germline V gene. In DNA form, the CDR3 reads TGTGCCAGCACACGTACTACGACCTACGACCAGTACTTC. It translates to CASTRTTTYDQYF.

J is TRBJ1-1 and V is TRBV2; D unresolved. The CDR3 is 15 amino acids. Germline V lookup: CDR1 SNHLY, CDR2 FYNNEI. Trimming shortened V by 0 bases and J by 1 base, and 9 bases separated the two germline ends. In nucleotides, the CDR3 is TGTGCCAGCAGTGAAGCGTACGGGCAGAACACTGAAGCTTTCTTT. Protein sequence: CASSEAYGQNTEAFF.

This clonotype was found many times. The J gene is TRBJ1-2, the V gene TRBV18, with D possibly matching TRBD1 (5 bases). CDR1 and CDR2 from the germline V gene are KGHSH and LQKENI. The CDR3 spans 13 residues. V was cut by 2 bases and J by 3 bases, with 7 bases left in between. CDR3 residues: CASSPGGDYGYTF. The CDR3 coding sequence is TGTGCCAGCTCACCAGGGGGGGACTATGGCTACACCTTC.

This clonotype was counted many times. The CDR3 loop is CASSFVTGVGDTQYF. The DNA of the CDR3 is TGTGCCAGCAGCTTTGTAACGGGAGTGGGAGATACGCAGTATTTT. The chain couples TRBV5-6 to TRBJ2-3, with TRBD2 as a possible D gene (6 bases). The CDR3 consists of 15 residues. Trimming removed 2 bases at V and 5 bases at J, with 15 bases between. CDR1 and CDR2 (germline): SGHDT, YYEEEE.

This clonotype has ten or more counts. The chain couples TRBV5-6 to TRBJ2-2, with D perhaps TRBD2 (6 bases). The ends were cut back, 0 bases at V and 0 bases at J, with 6 bases in the middle. Germline V gene sequence: CDR1 SGHDT, CDR2 YYEEEE. The CDR3 is made up of 15 amino acids. The CDR3 bases are TGTGCCAGCAGCTTGGGACTAGCGAACACCGGGGAGCTGTTTTTT. This encodes CASSLGLANTGELFF.

This clonotype was counted at least ten times. This chain joins TRBV16 and TRBJ2-7, with D perhaps TRBD2 (5 bases). The CDR3 is made up of 12 amino acids. CDR1 and CDR2 (germline): KGHSY, FQNENV. The V end lost 3 bases, the J end lost 4 bases, and 7 bases lay between the germline ends. The CDR3 is CASSQGGYEQYF. The CDR3 DNA sequence: TGTGCCAGCAGCCAGGGCGGGTACGAGCAGTACTTC.

CDR3 nucleotides: TGCGCCAGCAGCACCCTCGGGACATGTGATATGGGTGAAGCTTTCTTT. Translated, it gives CASSTLGTCDMGEAFF. The chain recombines TRBV5-1 with TRBJ1-1; a possible D gene is TRBD1 (6 bases). Germline lookup yields CDR1 SGHRS and CDR2 YFSETQ. This CDR3 spans 16 amino acids. Trimming removed 4 bases from V and 7 bases from J, with 23 bases in between.

The chain uses TRBV6-1 and TRBJ2-1; unclear D gene. CDR1 is MNHNS, CDR2 SASEGT, per germline. V was cut by 6 bases and J by 5 bases, with 20 bases left in between. The CDR3 is 16 amino acids. The CDR3 DNA sequence: TGTGCCAGCAGCCTTTCGGGCGTGAGGTCCGACAATGAGCAGTTCTTC. As protein: CASSLSGVRSDNEQFF.

This clonotype was detected ten times or more. The J gene is TRBJ2-1, the V gene TRBV4-1; D ambiguous. The CDR3 consists of 14 residues. Germline V gene data show CDR1 as MGHRA and CDR2 as YSYEKL. V shed 5 bases and J shed 7 bases, with 15 bases lying between them. CDR3 loop: CASSSWARLNEQFF. The CDR3 region has the DNA TGCGCCAGCAGCTCCTGGGCCAGGCTGAATGAGCAGTTCTTC.

This clonotype was observed at least ten times. CDR3 sequence reads: CASSLARSTMGGGQYF. For the CDR3, the DNA is TGTGCCAGCAGCTTAGCGAGAAGTACGATGGGGGGTGGCCAGTACTTC. This chain links TRBV11-1 with TRBJ2-5, with TRBD2 as a possible D gene (6 bases). The CDR3 extends over 16 amino acids. V gave up 0 bases and J gave up 10 bases, with 21 bases separating them. The germline V gene encodes CDR1 SGHAT and CDR2 FQDESV (reference sequence). Based on the CDR3 plus reference TRBV11-1 and TRBJ2-5, the full variable domain is EAEVAQSPRYKITEKSQAVAFWCDPISGHATLYWYRQILGQGPELLVQFQDESVVDDSQLPKDRFSAERLKGVDSTLKIQPAELGDSAMYLCASSLARSTMGGGQYFGPGTRLLVL.

This clonotype was counted a few times. The chain employs TRBV27 and TRBJ2-1, with TRBD2 identical over 10 bases. V trimming: 0 bases; J trimming: 0 bases; junction bases outside the gene matches: 11. This CDR3 has 20 amino acids. Germline lookup yields CDR1 MNHEY and CDR2 SMNVEV (reference sequence). The CDR3 here is CASSLSFSGRTTSSYNEQFF. DNA for the CDR3: TGTGCCAGCAGTTTATCTTTTAGCGGGAGGACCACAAGCTCCTACAATGAGCAGTTCTTC.

This clonotype was detected ten times or more. V and J are TRBV6-2 or TRBV6-3 and TRBJ1-1; 8 bases map to TRBD1. The CDR3 is 13 amino acids. Trimming at V came to 2 bases and at J to 6 bases, leaving 2 bases not matched to a gene. CDR1 is MNHEY and CDR2 is SVGEGT in the germline V gene. In DNA form, the CDR3 reads TGTGCCAGCAGTTACGACAGGGGCGCTGAAGCTTTCTTT. Residues: CASSYDRGAEAFF.

This clonotype was observed many times. The rearrangement links TRBV20-1 to TRBJ1-1, with TRBD1 as a possible D gene (5 bases). V was clipped by 6 bases and J by 5 bases, with 19 bases between them. The CDR3 is made up of 14 amino acids. Germline V gives CDR1 DFQATT, CDR2 SNEGSKA (reference sequence). The DNA of the CDR3 is TGCAGTGCACCGCTCTCCTTCTCAGGGACTGAAGCTTTCTTT. Its translation: CSAPLSFSGTEAFF.

This clonotype was recorded at least ten times. The rearrangement joins TRBV15 to TRBJ2-5; possible D gene TRBD2, 5 bases. CDR1 is LNHNV, CDR2 YYDKDF, per germline (reference sequence). CDR3 length: 15 amino acids. V was clipped by 4 bases and J by 1 base, with 13 bases between them. The CDR3 is CATSKSRGLQETQYF. CDR3 sequence (DNA): TGTGCCACCAGCAAATCCCGTGGACTCCAAGAGACCCAGTACTTC.

This clonotype was found a few times. A much larger clone differs by one base, so this may be a read error. The V call is TRBV27, the J call TRBJ2-3, with 8 positions matching TRBD2. Losses at the gene ends were 8 bases for V and 5 bases for J; bases not matched to a gene: 18. The CDR3 is 17 amino acids. The germline V gene encodes CDR1 MNHEY and CDR2 SMNVEV (reference sequence). Here the CDR3 reads CASARTNGGAERDTQYF. CDR3 nucleotides: TGTGCCAGCGCTCGGACTAACGGGGGGGCCGAGAGAGATACGCAGTATTTT.

This clonotype appeared once. The chain carries TRBV6-1 and TRBJ2-1; 12 bases agree with TRBD2. CDR3 length equals 17 residues. V trimming: 8 bases; J trimming: 0 bases; junction bases outside the gene matches: 8. Germline loops: CDR1 MNHNS, CDR2 SASEGT. The CDR3 loop is CASVGASGRGSYNEQFF. For the CDR3, the DNA is TGTGCCAGCGTCGGGGCTAGCGGGAGGGGCTCCTACAATGAGCAGTTCTTC.